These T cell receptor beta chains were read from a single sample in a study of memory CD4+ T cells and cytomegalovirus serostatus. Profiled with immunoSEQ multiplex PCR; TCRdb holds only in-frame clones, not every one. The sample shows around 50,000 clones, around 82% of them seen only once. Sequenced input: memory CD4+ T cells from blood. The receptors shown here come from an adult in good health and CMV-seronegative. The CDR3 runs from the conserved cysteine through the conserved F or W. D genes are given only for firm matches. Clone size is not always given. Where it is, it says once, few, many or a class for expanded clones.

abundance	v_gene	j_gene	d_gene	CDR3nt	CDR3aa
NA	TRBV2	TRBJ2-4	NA	TGTGCCAGCAGTGGAACAAGCATAGCCAAAAACATTCAGTACTTC	CASSGTSIAKNIQYF
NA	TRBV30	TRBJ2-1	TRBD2	TGTGCCTGGAGTCAAAGAAGGGTAGGGACTAGACACAATGAGCAGTTCTTC	CAWSQRRVGTRHNEQFF
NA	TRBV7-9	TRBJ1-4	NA	TGTGCCAGCAGCTTCCCCCAGACAACTAATGAAAAACTGTTTTTT	CASSFPQTTNEKLFF
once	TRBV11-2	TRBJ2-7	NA	TGTGCCAGCAGCTCCCAGGCCGCCGGGACCCTGGCCATCTACGAGCAGTACTTC	CASSSQAAGTLAIYEQYF
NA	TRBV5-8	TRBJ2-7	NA	TGTGCCAGCAGCCCTCGACGGATCAGGTACGAGCAGTACTTC	CASSPRRIRYEQYF
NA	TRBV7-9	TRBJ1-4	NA	TGTGCCAGCAGCTTAGCGACAGGCGATAATGAAAAACTGTTTTTT	CASSLATGDNEKLFF
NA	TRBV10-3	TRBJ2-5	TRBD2	TGTGCCACCGCTAGCGGGAGAGGCCAAGAGACCCAGTACTTC	CATASGRGQETQYF
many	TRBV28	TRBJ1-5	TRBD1	TGTGCCAGCAGTTTGGTAGCACAGGGGCAGCCCCAGCATTTT	CASSLVAQGQPQHF
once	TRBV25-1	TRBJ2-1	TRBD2	TGTGCCAGCAGTACGCTCGGGACTAGCGGGAGCTCCCGCAATGAGCAGTTCTTC	CASSTLGTSGSSRNEQFF
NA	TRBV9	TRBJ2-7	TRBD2	TGTGCCAGCAGCGGAGATCTAGCGGGAGGTTACGAGCAGTACTTC	CASSGDLAGGYEQYF
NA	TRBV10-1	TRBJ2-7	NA	TGCGCCAGCACAAAGGACAGTCGCGAGCAGTACTTC	CASTKDSREQYF
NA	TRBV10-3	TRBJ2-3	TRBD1	TGTGCCATCAGTGCGGACAGGGGGCGAACAGATACGCAGTATTTT	CAISADRGRTDTQYF
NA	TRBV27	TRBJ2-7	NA	TGTGCCAGCAGTCTCCGGGCTAGCCCCTTAGTGCAGTACTTC	CASSLRASPLVQYF
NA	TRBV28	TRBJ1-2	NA	TGTGCCAGCAGTTTAGGGGGGTCCGGAACCAACGGAGGCTACACCTTC	CASSLGGSGTNGGYTF
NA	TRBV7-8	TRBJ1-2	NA	TGTGCCAGCAGCTTAAACCCGGGACTCCGACGAGACTATGGCTACACCTTC	CASSLNPGLRRDYGYTF
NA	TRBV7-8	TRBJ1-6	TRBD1	TGTGCCAGCAGCTTAACTCAGACAGGGGGGCAGTCACCCCTCCACTTT	CASSLTQTGGQSPLHF
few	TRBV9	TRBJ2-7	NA	TGTGCCAGCAGCGTAGGGACGGAAGCCTACGAGCAGTACTTC	CASSVGTEAYEQYF
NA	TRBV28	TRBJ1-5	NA	TGTGCCAGCAAAGGCGGAAATCAGCCCCAGCATTTT	CASKGGNQPQHF
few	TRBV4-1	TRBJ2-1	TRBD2	TGCGCCAGCAGCCAAGGCACCTCTAGCGGGAGGGCCAATGAGCAGTTCTTC	CASSQGTSSGRANEQFF
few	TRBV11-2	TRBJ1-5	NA	TGTGCCAGCAGCTTAGATTGGGCAGGGACTAATCAGCCCCAGCATTTT	CASSLDWAGTNQPQHF
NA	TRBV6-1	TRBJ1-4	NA	TGTGCCAGCAGGAGGAGGCAGGGTAATGAAAAACTGTTTTTT	CASRRRQGNEKLFF
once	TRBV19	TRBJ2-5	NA	TGTGCCAGTAGTATTCGGCAGCAAGAGACCCAGTACTTC	CASSIRQQETQYF
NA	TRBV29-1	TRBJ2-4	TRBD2	TGCAGCGTTAGGTCGGGAGGGCCCGACAAAAACATTCAGTACTTC	CSVRSGGPDKNIQYF
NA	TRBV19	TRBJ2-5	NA	TGTGCCTCAATGCGGGTGGGGGAGACCCAGTACTTC	CASMRVGETQYF
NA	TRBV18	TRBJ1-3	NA	TGTGCCAGCTCACCCTCGCCCTCCTCTGGAAACACCATATATTTT	CASSPSPSSGNTIYF